Following are 27 T cell receptor beta chains from one sample sequenced in a study of blood T cell repertoires in COVID-19 (dated by TCRdb to the early 2020s). Library prep was done by the immunoSEQ multiplex PCR assay. Not all clones reach the TCRdb copy of this immuneACCESS table, which keeps in-frame sequences only. Checked studies attribute under half of the gap to unresolved V genes and leave the rest unexplained. The sample includes 80,000 or so clones, with 80% observed a single time. The top ten hold roughly 4.8% of the sample. The sequenced sample consisted of peripheral blood. These receptors originate from a woman in her 70s with acute or convalescent COVID-19.

This chain joins TRBV7-9 and TRBJ2-2; 11 nucleotides match TRBD2. Germline CDR1 SEHNR, CDR2 FQNEAQ (reference sequence). The CDR3 contains 16 residues. The V and J ends lost 7 bases and 2 bases, in that order; junction bases with no gene match: 6. The CDR3 region has the DNA TGTGCCAGCACCCGGACTAGCGGGTCCAACACCGGGGAGCTGTTTTTT. Encoded protein: CASTRTSGSNTGELFF.

The V gene is TRBV19, the J gene TRBJ1-2; 9 bases are a match to TRBD1. J lost 2 bases, V lost 6 bases, and 4 bases had no gene match. Germline V gene lookup returns CDR1 LNHDA and CDR2 SQIVND (reference sequence). There are 14 residues in the CDR3. CDR3 DNA sequence: TGTGCCAGTAGGGGGACAGGGCCAAACTATGGCTACACCTTC. The encoded protein is CASRGTGPNYGYTF.

The chain couples TRBV6-5 to TRBJ1-5; TRBD1 matches at 9 bases. V was clipped by 6 bases and J by 4 bases; unmatched bases: 7. The CDR3 totals 15 residues. Germline CDR1 MNHEY, CDR2 SVGAGI. Written as DNA, the CDR3 is TGTGCCAGCAGCACGACAGGGGGAATTAATCAGCCCCAGCATTTT. Residues: CASSTTGGINQPQHF.

The chain has TRBV3-1 (or the pseudogene TRBV3-2) and TRBJ1-2; 12 nucleotides align to TRBD1. The germline gives CDR1 LGHDT, CDR2 YNNKEL (reference sequence). CDR3 length: 18 residues. V lost 1 base, J lost 4 bases, and 10 bases stayed unmatched. The CDR3 DNA is TGTGCCAGCAGCCAAGGCCCGGGACAGGGGGCACGGATCTATGGCTACACCTTC. Protein: CASSQGPGQGARIYGYTF.

The chain employs TRBV5-1 and TRBJ2-5; D possibly corresponds to TRBD1 (6 bases). This CDR3 contains 13 residues. Trimming cost V 2 bases and J 1 base, with 6 bases left between them. Germline-derived CDR1 and CDR2 are SGHRS and YFSETQ. CDR3 region: CASSFRGQETQYF. CDR3 coding DNA: TGCGCCAGCAGCTTCAGGGGCCAAGAGACCCAGTACTTC. The full variable domain, completed using reference TRBV5-1 and TRBJ2-5, is KAGVTQTPRYLIKTRGQQVTLSCSPISGHRSVSWYQQTPGQGLQFLFEYFSETQRNKGNFPGRFSGRQFSNSRSEMNVSTLELGDSALYLCASSFRGQETQYFGPGTRLLVL.

This sequence joins TRBV5-4 and TRBJ1-2; D is ambiguous. V was clipped by 2 bases and J by 6 bases, with 20 bases between them. The germline gives CDR1 SGHNT, CDR2 YYREEE (reference sequence). CDR3 size: 16 residues. CDR3 sequence: CASSFSIGESLHGYTF. CDR3 in DNA: TGTGCCAGCAGCTTTAGCATAGGCGAGAGCCTACATGGCTACACCTTC.

The V call is TRBV7-8, the J call TRBJ1-1; D perhaps matches TRBD1 (6 bases). This CDR3 spans 14 amino acids. Trimming took off 9 bases at V and 2 bases at J, with 16 bases between the two ends. The V gene's germline CDR1 is SGHVS and CDR2 FQNEAQ. In DNA form, the CDR3 reads TGTGCCAGTCGGGGGGGGGCCTCAAACACTGAAGCTTTCTTT. As protein: CASRGGASNTEAFF.

This chain uses TRBV7-9 with TRBJ2-5; D might be TRBD2 (5 bases). The CDR3 contains 16 residues. The germline V and J ends were trimmed by 2 bases and 5 bases, with 18 bases remaining between them. In germline, CDR1 is SEHNR, CDR2 FQNEAQ (reference sequence). CDR3 bases: TGTGCCAGCAGCTTATACCGGGAATACAATGACGAGACCCAGTACTTC. Translation gives CASSLYREYNDETQYF. Complete variable domain (other parts from reference TRBV7-9 and TRBJ2-5): DTGVSQNPRHKITKRGQNVTFRCDPISEHNRLYWYRQTLGQGPEFLTYFQNEAQLEKSRLLSDRFSAERPKGSFSTLEIQRTEQGDSAMYLCASSLYREYNDETQYFGPGTRLLVL.

This clone has more than one count but fewer than ten. This chain joins TRBV27 and TRBJ1-4, with D tentatively TRBD1 (6 bases). CDR1 MNHEY and CDR2 SMNVEV come from the germline V gene (reference sequence). The germline V and J ends were trimmed by 0 bases and 7 bases, with 12 bases remaining between them. This CDR3 has 15 amino acids. Here the CDR3 reads CASSLSQGPFEKLFF. The CDR3 DNA is TGTGCCAGCAGTTTATCGCAGGGGCCTTTTGAAAAACTGTTTTTT. The whole variable domain, filled in from reference TRBV27 and TRBJ1-4, reads EAQVTQNPRYLITVTGKKLTVTCSQNMNHEYMSWYRQDPGLGLRQIYYSMNVEVTDKGDVPEGYKVSRKEKRNFPLILESPSPNQTSLYFCASSLSQGPFEKLFFGSGTQLSVL.

This clone appeared a few times. The DNA for the CDR3 is TGTGCCAGCAGTGGCCGGGCGCGGGCCACCGGGGAGCTGTTTTTT. Translation gives CASSGRARATGELFF. The rearrangement links TRBV2 to TRBJ2-2, with a weak D call TRBD2 (5 bases). CDR1 is SNHLY and CDR2 is FYNNEI in the germline V gene. Trimming took off 4 bases at V and 4 bases at J, with 13 bases between the two ends. This CDR3 spans 15 amino acids.

This clone appeared a single time. The chain joins TRBV13 to TRBJ1-1; D uncertain. CDR3 length: 15 residues. Germline CDR1 and CDR2: PRHDT and FYEKMQ (reference sequence). The V end lost 3 bases, the J end lost 1 base, and 12 bases lay between the germline ends. The CDR3 loop reads CASSFGRVSNTEAFF. The CDR3 nucleotides read TGTGCCAGCAGCTTCGGGAGGGTGTCGAACACTGAAGCTTTCTTT.

The V gene is TRBV7-9, the J gene TRBJ2-3; D is uncertain. Germline V gene data show CDR1 as SEHNR and CDR2 as FQNEAQ (reference sequence). With 5 bases removed from V and 3 bases from J, the gap between germline ends came to 15 bases. CDR3 length: 15 amino acids. CDR3 region: CASSHPLVRTDTQYF. CDR3 sequence (DNA): TGTGCCAGCAGCCACCCGCTAGTCCGTACAGATACGCAGTATTTT.

The chain combines TRBV3-1 (or the pseudogene TRBV3-2) with TRBJ2-1, with 8 bases matching TRBD2. The CDR3 runs to 16 residues. V was clipped by 0 bases and J by 3 bases; unmatched bases: 4. Per germline, CDR1 LGHDT and CDR2 YNNKEL (reference sequence). The CDR3 reads CASSQEGSGDYNEQFF. CDR3 DNA sequence: TGTGCCAGCAGCCAAGAGGGTAGCGGGGACTACAATGAGCAGTTCTTC.

The V call is TRBV7-8, the J call TRBJ2-5, with D perhaps matching TRBD2 (7 bases). Trimming took off 0 bases at V and 4 bases at J, with 12 bases between the two ends. The CDR3 consists of 15 residues. Germline loops: CDR1 SGHVS, CDR2 FQNEAQ. The CDR3 nucleotides are TGTGCCAGCAGCTTAGCGGGGGGGCTTTTAGAGACCCAGTACTTC. Its protein product is CASSLAGGLLETQYF.

V usage is TRBV13 and J usage is TRBJ2-7, with TRBD2 identical over 7 bases. This CDR3 is built from 15 residues. Trimming cost V 0 bases and J 0 bases; bases outside gene matches: 2. Germline V gene data show CDR1 as PRHDT and CDR2 as FYEKMQ (reference sequence). CDR3 loop: CASSLGWGGSYEQYF. CDR3 coding DNA: TGTGCCAGCAGCTTAGGCTGGGGGGGCTCCTACGAGCAGTACTTC.

The chain uses TRBV19 and TRBJ1-2; 10 bases are shared with TRBD1. The germline V gene has CDR1 LNHDA and CDR2 SQIVND (reference sequence). V shed 5 bases and J 5 bases; nucleotides not matched to a gene: 8. The CDR3 is made up of 15 amino acids. In nucleotides, the CDR3 is TGTGCCAGTAGTCCCGCGGGACAGGGGTTATATGGCTACACCTTC. This gives the protein CASSPAGQGLYGYTF.

The chain links TRBV6-2 or TRBV6-3 to TRBJ2-5; 9 nucleotides agree with TRBD2. CDR1 and CDR2 from the germline V gene are MNHEY and SVGEGT. The CDR3 length is 16 residues. With 2 bases clipped from V and 5 bases from J, the junction kept 9 bases outside the gene matches. The DNA for the CDR3 is TGTGCCAGCAGTTACCCGTCCCAGCGGGGGGTGGAGACCCAGTACTTC. Translated, it gives CASSYPSQRGVETQYF.

This clone was seen a single time. This chain connects TRBV6-5 to TRBJ1-6, with 9 nucleotides matching TRBD1. V was pared by 6 bases and J by 7 bases, with 7 bases of the junction left unmatched. The germline gives CDR1 MNHEY, CDR2 SVGAGI. The CDR3 is made up of 15 amino acids. CDR3 sequence: CASSRGGTGNSPLHF. CDR3 nucleotide sequence: TGTGCCAGCAGCCGAGGTGGGACAGGGAATTCACCCCTCCACTTT.

This chain links TRBV2 with TRBJ2-2; TRBD1 matches at 11 bases. Germline V gene lookup returns CDR1 SNHLY and CDR2 FYNNEI. The CDR3 runs to 16 residues. The V gene end was trimmed by 7 bases and the J gene end by 5 bases; junction bases not matched to a gene: 9. CDR3 bases: TGTGCCAGCATGTGGGCCGGGACAGGGGGGACCGGGGAGCTGTTTTTT. It encodes CASMWAGTGGTGELFF.

This clone was picked up one time. The chain carries TRBV29-1 and TRBJ1-5; TRBD1 matches at 8 bases. Losses at the gene ends were 6 bases for V and 7 bases for J; bases not matched to a gene: 5. Germline CDR1 and CDR2: SQVTM and ANQGSEA. The CDR3 loop spans 12 amino acids. The CDR3 reads CSVRTGNQPQHF. CDR3 DNA: TGCAGCGTCCGGACAGGGAACCAGCCCCAGCATTTT.

The chain recombines TRBV18 with TRBJ1-2; the D gene is possibly TRBD1 (6 bases). This CDR3 has 16 amino acids. V was pared by 3 bases and J by 6 bases, with 20 bases between. In germline, CDR1 is KGHSH, CDR2 LQKENI. CDR3 sequence (DNA): TGTGCCAGCTCACCTACGAACACCGGGGGGCAAAATGGCTACACCTTC. As protein: CASSPTNTGGQNGYTF.

CDR3 sequence reads: CASSSADSGNTIYF. The CDR3 DNA sequence: TGTGCCAGCAGTTCTGCGGACTCTGGAAACACCATATATTTT. The V gene is TRBV6-5, the J gene TRBJ1-3; no reliable D call. This CDR3 is 14 amino acids long. The ends were cut back, 4 bases at V and 0 bases at J, with 7 bases in the middle. CDR1 is MNHEY, CDR2 SVGAGI, per germline.

V is TRBV24-1 and J is TRBJ1-1; 9 positions agree with TRBD1. This CDR3 has 14 residues. In germline, CDR1 is KGHDR, CDR2 SFDVKD. V was clipped by 6 bases and J by 5 bases; unmatched bases: 6. The CDR3 nucleotides are TGTGCCACCAGTAAAGGGGACAGGGCTACTGAAGCTTTCTTT. Amino acids: CATSKGDRATEAFF.

V gene TRBV6-5 combines with J gene TRBJ1-1; maybe TRBD1 (5 bases). The CDR3 is 15 residues long. Germline CDR1 MNHEY, CDR2 SVGAGI. V was cut by 7 bases and J by 5 bases, with 20 bases left in between. The CDR3 DNA reads TGTGCCAGCACTCCATTCTCGGGGGTTGGGACTGAAGCTTTCTTT. This gives the protein CASTPFSGVGTEAFF.

V usage is TRBV4-1 and J usage is TRBJ1-2; D is perhaps TRBD1 (6 bases). This CDR3 region has 15 residues. Trimming took off 1 base at V and 1 base at J, with 10 bases between the two ends. CDR1 is MGHRA and CDR2 is YSYEKL in the germline V gene. CDR3 bases: TGCGCCAGCAGCCAAGCGACAGGTGATAACTATGGCTACACCTTC. Translation: CASSQATGDNYGYTF.

By sample share, this clone is large (0.1 to 1%). The genes are TRBV6-2 or TRBV6-3 and TRBJ1-1; no clear D gene. The CDR3 loop spans 13 amino acids. From germline, CDR1 is MNHEY and CDR2 SVGEGT. V shed 4 bases and J shed 1 base, with 7 bases lying between them. CDR3 coding DNA: TGTGCCAGCAGTTTCGAGGAGAACACTGAAGCTTTCTTT. It codes for CASSFEENTEAFF.

The chain uses TRBV5-6 and TRBJ2-7; D is unclear. The CDR3 covers 14 residues. Deletions cut 1 base from V and 2 bases from J, with 10 bases between. CDR1 SGHDT and CDR2 YYEEEE come from the germline V gene. CDR3 residues: CASSLLESAYEQYF. In DNA, the CDR3 is TGTGCCAGCAGCTTGCTCGAGTCTGCCTACGAGCAGTACTTC.